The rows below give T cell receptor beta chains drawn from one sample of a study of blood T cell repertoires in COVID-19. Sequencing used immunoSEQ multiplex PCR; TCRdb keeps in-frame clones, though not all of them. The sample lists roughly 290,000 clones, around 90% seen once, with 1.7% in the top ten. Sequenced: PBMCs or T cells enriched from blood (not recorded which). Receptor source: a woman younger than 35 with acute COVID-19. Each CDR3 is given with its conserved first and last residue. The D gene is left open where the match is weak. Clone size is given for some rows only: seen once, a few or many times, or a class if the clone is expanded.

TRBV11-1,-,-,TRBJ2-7,TGTGCCAGCAGCCGAGGGGGAACCTCCTACGAGCAGTACTTC,CASSRGGTSYEQYF
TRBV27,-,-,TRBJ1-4,TGTGCCAGCAGTCGACGGGCAACTAATGAAAAACTGTTTTTT,CASSRRATNEKLFF
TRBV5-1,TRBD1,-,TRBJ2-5,TGCGCCAGCAGCTTGGTGGGACAGGGGTCAGAGACCCAGTACTTC,CASSLVGQGSETQYF
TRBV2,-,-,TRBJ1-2,TGTGCCAGCAGGGACTCAGGTCGCGGTGGTGGCTACACCTTC,CASRDSGRGGGYTF
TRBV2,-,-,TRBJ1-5,TGTGCCAGCAGCTGGGTCTCGGAGTCCAATCAGCCCCAGCATTTT,CASSWVSESNQPQHF
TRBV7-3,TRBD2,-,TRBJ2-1,TGTGCCAGCAGCTTAACTAGCGGGAGGGCAGGTGAGCAGTTCTTC,CASSLTSGRAGEQFF
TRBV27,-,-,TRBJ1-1,TGTGCCAGCAGTACCTCGACTGGGGGCGATGAAGCTTTCTTT,CASSTSTGGDEAFF
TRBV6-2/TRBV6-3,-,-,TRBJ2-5,TGTGCCAGCAGTTACCAGTTAATGAAGACCCAGTACTTC,CASSYQLMKTQYF
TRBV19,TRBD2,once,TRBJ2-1,TGTGCCAGTAGTGTTAGACTAGCGGGACAGTACAATGAGCAGTTCTTC,CASSVRLAGQYNEQFF
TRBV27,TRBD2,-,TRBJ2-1,TGTGCCAGCAGTTCCCCTCTAGCGGCACGTTACAATGAGCAGTTCTTC,CASSSPLAARYNEQFF
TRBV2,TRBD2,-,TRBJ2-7,TGTGCCAGCACTGGGGGGGGGAGCTACGAGCAGTACTTC,CASTGGGSYEQYF
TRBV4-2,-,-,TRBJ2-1,TGTGCCAGCAGCCACCCCTCTGAAGCGGTATCTTACAATGAGCAGTTCTTC,CASSHPSEAVSYNEQFF
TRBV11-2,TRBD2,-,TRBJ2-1,TGTGCCAGCAGCTTAGTTCCGGGAGGGATCTACAATGAGCAGTTCTTC,CASSLVPGGIYNEQFF
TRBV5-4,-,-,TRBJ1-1,TGTGCCAGCAGCTCTGGACTTGACATGAACACTGAAGCTTTCTTT,CASSSGLDMNTEAFF
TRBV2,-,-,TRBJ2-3,TGTGCCAGCAGTGACGGTTCAGAGGCGCAGTATTTT,CASSDGSEAQYF
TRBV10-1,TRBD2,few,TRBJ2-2,TGCGCCAGCAGCGAACCTAGCGGGAGTTTCACCGGGGAGCTGTTTTTT,CASSEPSGSFTGELFF
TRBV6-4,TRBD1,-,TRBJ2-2,TGTGCCAGCAGCGGACAGGGGGCGAACACCGGGGAGCTGTTTTTT,CASSGQGANTGELFF
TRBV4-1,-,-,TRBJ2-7,TGCGCCAGCAGCCAAGGGACAAGGACCTACGAGCAGTACTTC,CASSQGTRTYEQYF
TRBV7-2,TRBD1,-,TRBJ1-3,TGTGCCAGCAGCTTATGGGACAGTAACATTGGAAACACCATATATTTT,CASSLWDSNIGNTIYF
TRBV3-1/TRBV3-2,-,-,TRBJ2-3,TGTGCCAGCGCCCGGAGGAATACGCAGTATTTT,CASARRNTQYF
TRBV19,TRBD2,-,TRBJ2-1,TGTGCCAGTAGTATGGGACGGGGGGGGAGCAATGAGCAGTTCTTC,CASSMGRGGSNEQFF
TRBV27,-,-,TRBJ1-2,TGTGCCAGCAGTATAAGCGGGAGCTATGGCTACACCTTC,CASSISGSYGYTF
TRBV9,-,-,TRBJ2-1,TGTGCCAGCAGCGGACGAGGGAACTACAATGAGCAGTTCTTC,CASSGRGNYNEQFF
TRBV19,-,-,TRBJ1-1,TGTGCCAGTACCACACTAGTGGGCCAGCGACGCGCTGAAGCTTTCTTT,CASTTLVGQRRAEAFF
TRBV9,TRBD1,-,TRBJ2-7,TGTGCCAGCAGCGTAGGACAGGGTGGCGAGCAGTACTTC,CASSVGQGGEQYF
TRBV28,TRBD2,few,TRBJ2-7,TGTGCCAGCAGTTTAGGGAGACTAGCGGGAGCCCAGCAGTACTTC,CASSLGRLAGAQQYF
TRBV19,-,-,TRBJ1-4,TGTGCCAGTAGCAGGACACAGGCAACTAATGAAAAACTGTTTTTT,CASSRTQATNEKLFF
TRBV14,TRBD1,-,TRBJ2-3,TGTGCCAGCAGCCAACCTCCGAACTCCCCAGGCGTGGGACAGGGGGTGGATACGCAGTATTTT,CASSQPPNSPGVGQGVDTQYF
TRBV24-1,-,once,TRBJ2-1,TGTGCCACCAGTGATTCCATCGCAGCTAGCTCCTACAATGAGCAGTTCTTC,CATSDSIAASSYNEQFF